This T cell receptor beta chain derives from a study of Ad26.COV2.S vaccination and SARS-CoV-2 variants. Study overall: It was the COV1001 Ad26.COV2.S trial arm that included the donor. Study-wide findings and caveats: Breadth of non-spike TCRs did not differ between vaccinees and placebo recipients. Vaccinees showed greater spike-specific TCR breadth than placebo recipients. The TCR breadth and depth analyses may have produced an underestimate of total T cell responses.

A remark on this clone: Its antigen remains unknown.

The sample's treatment: around 19 received Ad26.COV2.S at low or high dose, single or two shots; about five received placebo; per-sample allocation not given. The samples date from day 63 after the first vaccine or placebo injection. The data were produced by immunoSEQ multiplex PCR, yet TCRdb's version contains in-frame clones alone and is incomplete. The table has some 390,000 clones, approximately 91% seen once. From germline, CDR1 is SGHVS and CDR2 FQNEAQ. The ends were cut back, 1 base at V and 2 bases at J, with 8 bases in the middle. The CDR3 is 14 amino acids. Sequencing was performed on peripheral blood, taken in a trial of Ad26.COV2.S vaccine versus placebo. The rearrangement joins TRBV7-8 to TRBJ1-2; D call uncertain. This TCR derives from a person between 18 and 60 years old who received the Ad26.COV2.S COVID-19 vaccine or a placebo. The CDR3 region has the DNA TGTGCCAGCAGCTTAGGTCGTAAGAACTATGGCTACACCTTC. The encoded protein is CASSLGRKNYGYTF.